Sequencing of this T cell receptor beta chain was carried out in a study of cytomegalovirus exposure and HLA in healthy donors. Study results and limitations: Usually a TCR sequence was rare, but some public TCRs were found in many donors. Cytomegalovirus-associated status was assigned to about 180 TCR beta chains. An observed cluster of highly shared sequence variants was recorded as a likely sequencing artifact.

A multiplex PCR was run with 60 Vbeta primers and 13 Jbeta primers. Generated by immunoSEQ multiplex PCR, the TCRdb table keeps only in-frame clones and is missing some. Of about 150,000 clones in the sample, roughly 76% were seen once. Details on this clone: No antigen is known for it.

V was cut by 6 bases and J by 5 bases, with 8 bases left in between. Germline V CDR1 and CDR2: MNHEY, SVGAGI. The CDR3 spans 12 residues. The chain carries TRBV6-5 and TRBJ1-5; no reliable D call. Sequenced input: PBMCs. The receptor was derived from a male donor in good health and CMV-seronegative. This CDR3 reads CASRGGDQPQHF. CDR3 DNA: TGTGCCAGCAGGGGTGGAGATCAGCCCCAGCATTTT.